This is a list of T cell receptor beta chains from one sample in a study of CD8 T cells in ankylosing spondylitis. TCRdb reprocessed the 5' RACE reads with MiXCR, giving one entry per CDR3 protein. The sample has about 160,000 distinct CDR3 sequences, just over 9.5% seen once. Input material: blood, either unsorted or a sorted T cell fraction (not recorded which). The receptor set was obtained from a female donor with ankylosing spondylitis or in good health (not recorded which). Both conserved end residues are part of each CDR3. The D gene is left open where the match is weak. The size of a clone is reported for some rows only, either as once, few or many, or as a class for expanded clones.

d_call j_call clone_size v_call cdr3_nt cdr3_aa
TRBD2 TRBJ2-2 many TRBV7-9 TGTGCCAGCAGCCCCCCTCGGGGGACTAGCGGCACCGGGGAGCTGTTTTTT CASSPPRGTSGTGELFF
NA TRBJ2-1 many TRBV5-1 TGCGCCAGCAGCTTGAAACTAGGCAATGAGCAGTTCTTC CASSLKLGNEQFF
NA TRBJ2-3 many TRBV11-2 TGTGCCAGCAGCTTAGAGTATTCGGTCAGGGATCGCGCAGATACGCAGTATTTT CASSLEYSVRDRADTQYF
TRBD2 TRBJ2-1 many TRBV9 TGTGCCAGCAGCGAAGAAACTAGCGGGATGCATGAGCAGTTCTTC CASSEETSGMHEQFF
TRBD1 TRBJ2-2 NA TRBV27 TGTGCCAGCAGTTTCGGGACAGGAGACACCGGGGAGCTGTTTTTT CASSFGTGDTGELFF
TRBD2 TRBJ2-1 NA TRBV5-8 TGTGCCAGCAGCCCCGAGACTAGCGGGAGTGGGAATGAGCAGTTCTTC CASSPETSGSGNEQFF
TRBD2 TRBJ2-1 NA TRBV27 TGTGCCAGCAGTCCCGGGAGCGGGGCCTACAATGAGCAGTTCTTC CASSPGSGAYNEQFF
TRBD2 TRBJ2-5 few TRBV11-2 TGTGCCAGCAGGGCTGCCTCGGGAGGGGGGGAAGAGACCCAGTACTTC CASRAASGGGEETQYF
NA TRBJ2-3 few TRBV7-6 TGTGCCAGCAGCTTAGAAACAGCGTCCTTCACAGATACGCAGTATTTT CASSLETASFTDTQYF
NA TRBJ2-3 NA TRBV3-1 TGTGCCAGCAGCCAAGATCTATCAGGGGGGAACACAGATACGCAGTATTTT CASSQDLSGGNTDTQYF
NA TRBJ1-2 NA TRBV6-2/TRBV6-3 TGTGCCAGCAGTTACGCAGTGGATGGCTACACCTTC CASSYAVDGYTF
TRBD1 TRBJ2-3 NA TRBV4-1 TGCGCCAGCAGCCATAGACAGGGGACAGCGCTAGATACGCAGTATTTT CASSHRQGTALDTQYF
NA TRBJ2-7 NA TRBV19 TGTGCCAGCACGTACGGAGCAGGGGCCGAGCAGTACTTC CASTYGAGAEQYF
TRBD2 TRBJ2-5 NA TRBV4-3 TGCGCCAGCAGCCAGGGACTAGCGGAGACCCAGTACTTC CASSQGLAETQYF
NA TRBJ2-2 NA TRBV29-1 TGCAGCGTAAGGGTCACCGGGGAGCTGTTTTTT CSVRVTGELFF
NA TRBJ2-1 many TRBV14 TGTGCCAGCAGCCAAGAAACTAACTACAATGAGCAGTTCTTC CASSQETNYNEQFF
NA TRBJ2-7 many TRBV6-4 TGTGCCAGCAGCAAGGGACTGGCGAACCCCTACGAGCAGTACTTC CASSKGLANPYEQYF
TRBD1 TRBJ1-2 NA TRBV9 TGTGCCAGCAGCGCGTCGGACAGGCAGCTTCATGGCTACACCTTC CASSASDRQLHGYTF
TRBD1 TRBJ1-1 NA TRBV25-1 TGTGCCAGCGCCCGACAGGGGATGAACACTGAAGCTTTCTTT CASARQGMNTEAFF
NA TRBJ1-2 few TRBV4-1 TGCGCCAGCAGCCAAGATACCGAATATGGCTACACCTTC CASSQDTEYGYTF
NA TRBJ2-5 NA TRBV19 TGTGCCAGTAGTATAGGAGGGCAGAAGACCCAGTACTTC CASSIGGQKTQYF
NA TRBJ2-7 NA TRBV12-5 TGTGCTAGTGGTTTGGGCAACAACTACGAGCAGTACTTC CASGLGNNYEQYF
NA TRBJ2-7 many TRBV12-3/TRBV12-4 TGTGCCAGCACCATGGGGAGGGAGCAGTACTTC CASTMGREQYF
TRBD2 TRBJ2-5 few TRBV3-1 TGTGCCAGCAGCCACCCTGGCGGGAGGGGAGAGACCCAGTACTTC CASSHPGGRGETQYF
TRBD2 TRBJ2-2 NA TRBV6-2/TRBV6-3 TGTGCCACCAGCTGGACTAGCGGGAACACCGGGGAGCTGTTTTTT CATSWTSGNTGELFF
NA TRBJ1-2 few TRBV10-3 TGTGCCGCTGGGGGAGTCTATGGCTACACCTTC CAAGGVYGYTF
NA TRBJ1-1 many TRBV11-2 TGTGCCAGCAGCTTAGCCACTGAAGCTTTCTTT CASSLATEAFF
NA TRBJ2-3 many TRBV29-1 TGCAGCGCCGTCGGGATGGGGCCAGGTGAAGATACGCAGTATTTT CSAVGMGPGEDTQYF
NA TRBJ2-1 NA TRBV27 TGTGCCAGCAGTACACCCGGACCTACCTACAATGAGCAGTTCTTC CASSTPGPTYNEQFF
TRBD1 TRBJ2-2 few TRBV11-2 TGTGCCAGCAGCCCCGGGACAGCCGCTACCGGGGAGCTGTTTTTT CASSPGTAATGELFF
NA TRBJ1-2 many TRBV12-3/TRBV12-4 TGTGCCAGCAGTTTTCGGGGAGACTATGGCTACACCTTC CASSFRGDYGYTF
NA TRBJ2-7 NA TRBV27 TGTGCCAGCAGTTTAGTTGTCCCGGGGAGCGAGCAGTACTTC CASSLVVPGSEQYF
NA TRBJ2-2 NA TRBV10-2 TGCGCCAGCTCTCCCTCAGGGTACCAAGCTTCTACCGGGGAGCTGTTTTTT CASSPSGYQASTGELFF
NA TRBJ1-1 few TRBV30 TGTGCCTGGATGTCGCACGGCGGGGAAGCTTTCTTT CAWMSHGGEAFF
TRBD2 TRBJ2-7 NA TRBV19 TGTGCCAGTAGTGCTACTAGCGCCACCTACGAGCAGTACTTC CASSATSATYEQYF
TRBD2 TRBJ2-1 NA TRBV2 TGTGCCAGCCACCCGGAGGCGGGGGGGTTGGAGCAGTTCTTC CASHPEAGGLEQFF
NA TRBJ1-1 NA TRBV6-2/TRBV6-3 TGTGCCAGCAGCCATACTGCGGATTTAATGAACACTGAAGCTTTCTTT CASSHTADLMNTEAFF
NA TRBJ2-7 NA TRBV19 TGTGCCAGTAGTATAGTCGGGAGTCAAAACGAGCAGTACTTC CASSIVGSQNEQYF
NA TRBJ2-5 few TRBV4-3 TGCGCCAGCAGCCAAGACCGACCGAGGGGGGAGACCCAGTACTTC CASSQDRPRGETQYF
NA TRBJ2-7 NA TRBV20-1 TGCAGTGCTAGAGATAGGGCGACTTACGAGCAGTACTTC CSARDRATYEQYF
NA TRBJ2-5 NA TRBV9 TGTGCCAGCAGCGTAGGTCTAGAAAAGACCCAGTACTTC CASSVGLEKTQYF